The next 30 T cell receptor beta chains were all read from a single sample in a study of CD8+CD57+ T cells in acquired aplastic anemia. Genomic DNA, serving as template, underwent TCR beta VDJ and CDR3 profiling. Each CDR3 protein is one row after TCRdb ran MiXCR on the reads. Here the sample spans 400,000 to 600,000 distinct CDR3 sequences, approximately 32% being singletons. In patients chosen for sequencing, flow cytometry had shown CD8+CD57+ cell expansion. The sequencing sample was made of sorted CD4+, CD8+, or CD8+CD57+ T cells (not recorded which) from PBMCs. Receptors originate from a human donor with aplastic anemia.

This clonotype was found many times. The chain carries TRBV15 and TRBJ1-4; a possible D gene is TRBD1 (5 bases). V lost 4 bases and J 6 bases, leaving 12 bases between the germline ends. This CDR3 is 14 amino acids long. Germline values: CDR1 LNHNV, CDR2 YYDKDF (reference sequence). The CDR3 coding sequence is TGTGCCACCAGCACGGGGGGTGTCTATGAAAAACTGTTTTTT. Its translation is CATSTGGVYEKLFF.

As concerns this clonotype: A much larger clone lies one base from this, so it may be a read error. The chain recombines TRBV25-1 with TRBJ1-2, with 7 bases that match TRBD1. There are 14 residues in the CDR3. Germline V CDR1 and CDR2: MGHDK, SYGVNS. CDR3 loop: CAGSEGGQTGGYTF. CDR3 in DNA: TGTGCCGGCAGCGAGGGGGGACAGACTGGTGGCTACACCTTC.

V usage is TRBV2 and J usage is TRBJ2-7; D not resolved. Germline lookup yields CDR1 SNHLY and CDR2 FYNNEI. This CDR3 region has 13 residues. V lost 5 bases to trimming and J lost 2 bases, with 10 bases between them. CDR3 amino acids: CASSPLGTYEQYF. The DNA of the CDR3 is TGTGCCAGCAGTCCACTTGGGACCTACGAGCAGTACTTC.

This chain links TRBV11-2 with TRBJ2-2; D is unresolved. The germline V gene encodes CDR1 SGHAT and CDR2 FQNNGV. Trimming pared 0 bases from V and 4 bases from J, leaving 9 bases between. The CDR3 length is 15 residues. Here the CDR3 reads CASSLDWGSTGELFF. DNA of the CDR3: TGTGCCAGCAGCTTAGATTGGGGTTCCACCGGGGAGCTGTTTTTT. Full variable domain (outside the CDR3, taken from reference TRBV11-2 and TRBJ2-2): EAGVAQSPRYKIIEKRQSVAFWCNPISGHATLYWYQQILGQGPKLLIQFQNNGVVDDSQLPKDRFSAERLKGVDSTLKIQPAKLEDSAVYLCASSLDWGSTGELFFGEGSRLTVL.

The V call is TRBV10-2, the J call TRBJ2-3; 12 bases fit TRBD2. J gave up 2 bases and V 2 bases, and 11 bases lay outside the gene matches. Germline V CDR1 and CDR2: WSHSY, SAAADI. The CDR3 is 19 amino acids. CDR3 coding DNA: TGCGCCAGCAGTGAGACTAGTGTTCTAGCGGGGGGGCTCACAGATACGCAGTATTTT. It yields the protein CASSETSVLAGGLTDTQYF.

This clonotype was seen only a few times. V usage is TRBV20-1 and J usage is TRBJ1-5; tentative D call: TRBD1 (6 bases). The CDR3 is made up of 14 amino acids. V was trimmed by 6 bases and J by 4 bases, leaving 16 bases between them. Per the germline V gene, CDR1 is DFQATT and CDR2 is SNEGSKA (reference sequence). The CDR3 loop reads CSALQGRGNQPQHF. The CDR3 bases are TGCAGTGCGTTACAGGGCCGGGGGAATCAGCCCCAGCATTTT.

Note on this clonotype: A read error is possible here, since a much larger clone lies one base away. The rearrangement uses TRBV19 and TRBJ1-5; 9 bases are a match to TRBD1. The germline gives CDR1 LNHDA, CDR2 SQIVND (reference sequence). The CDR3 is made up of 16 amino acids. V dropped 5 bases and J dropped 9; count of bases not matched to a gene: 14. Here the CDR3 DNA reads TGTGCCAGTAGTGCCATCGGGACAGGGCTTGGAGGGCCCCAGCATTTT. Its translation: CASSAIGTGLGGPQHF.

This clonotype has a count of ten or more. The chain combines TRBV19 with TRBJ1-1, with 7 bases aligning to TRBD1. The CDR3 extends over 14 amino acids. The J segment lost 4 bases and the V segment lost 3 bases, leaving 5 bases of the junction unmatched. Germline assignment: CDR1 LNHDA and CDR2 SQIVND (reference sequence). Here the CDR3 reads CASSMGRGGTEAFF. Written as DNA, the CDR3 is TGTGCCAGTAGTATGGGCAGGGGGGGCACTGAAGCTTTCTTT. The full variable domain, with the rest looked up from reference TRBV19 and TRBJ1-1, is DGGITQSPKYLFRKEGQNVTLSCEQNLNHDAMYWYRQDPGQGLRLIYYSQIVNDFQKGDIAEGYSVSREKKESFPLTVTSAQKNPTAFYLCASSMGRGGTEAFFGQGTRLTVV.

The V gene is TRBV12-3 or TRBV12-4, the J gene TRBJ1-1; tentative D call: TRBD1 (6 bases). V lost 6 bases to trimming and J lost 8 bases, with 13 bases between them. The CDR3 totals 12 residues. DNA of the CDR3: TGTGCCAGCAGCCAGGGCAGGGGAGAAGCTTTCTTT. Encoded protein: CASSQGRGEAFF.

The rearrangement links TRBV11-1 to TRBJ2-7; the D gene is possibly TRBD1 (5 bases). Germline V gene lookup returns CDR1 SGHAT and CDR2 FQDESV (reference sequence). This CDR3 has 16 amino acids. Trimming removed 5 bases at V and 1 base at J, with 18 bases between. CDR3 residues: CASSRSLGPASYEQYF. The CDR3 coding sequence is TGTGCCAGCAGCCGATCCTTGGGGCCGGCATCCTACGAGCAGTACTTC.

The chain uses TRBV2 and TRBJ1-2, with D hard to call. Trimming shortened V by 5 bases and J by 0 bases, and 10 bases separated the two germline ends. Germline V gives CDR1 SNHLY, CDR2 FYNNEI. The CDR3 contains 14 residues. In DNA form, the CDR3 reads TGTGCCAGCAGTTATTACGGATCTAACTATGGCTACACCTTC. This sequence encodes CASSYYGSNYGYTF.

V and J are TRBV7-8 and TRBJ2-2, with a tentative D call TRBD2 (6 bases). Germline-derived CDR1 and CDR2 are SGHVS and FQNEAQ. Trimming removed 4 bases at V and 5 bases at J, with 17 bases between. The CDR3 runs 16 residues. The CDR3 DNA follows: TGTGCCAGCAGCTCCGGCCCCGGGGCGGGAACCGGGGAGCTGTTTTTT. It codes for CASSSGPGAGTGELFF.

The gene calls are TRBV20-1 and TRBJ2-1; no reliable D call. V was trimmed by 5 bases and J by 6 bases, leaving 11 bases between them. CDR3 size: 12 residues. Germline CDR1 and CDR2: DFQATT and SNEGSKA (reference sequence). This CDR3 is CSAFRRSNEQFF. Here the CDR3 DNA reads TGCAGTGCTTTTAGGAGATCCAATGAGCAGTTCTTC.

This clonotype has more than one count but fewer than ten. The CDR3 DNA follows: TGTGCCAGTAGTATCGGGGTAGGCACTGAAGCTTTCTTT. Its translation: CASSIGVGTEAFF. The V and J genes are TRBV19 and TRBJ1-1; D is unresolved. V lost 3 bases, J lost 4 bases, and 9 bases lay in between. The CDR3 contains 13 residues. Per the germline V gene, CDR1 is LNHDA and CDR2 is SQIVND (reference sequence).

CDR3 DNA: TGTGCCAGCAGCCCCGACCCACCCCTAGCGGGAGGGCTTGAGCAGTTCTTC. Translated, it gives CASSPDPPLAGGLEQFF. The V gene is TRBV7-3, the J gene TRBJ2-1, with 12 bases matching TRBD2. CDR1 is SGHTA and CDR2 is FQGTGA in the germline V gene. This CDR3 comprises 17 residues. The junction had 14 bases not matched to a gene; V was cut back by 5 bases and J by 9 bases. Combining the CDR3 with reference TRBV7-3 and TRBJ2-1 gives the whole variable domain GAGVSQTPSNKVTEKGKYVELRCDPISGHTALYWYRQSLGQGPEFLIYFQGTGAADDSGLPNDRFFAVRPEGSVSTLKIQRTERGDSAVYLCASSPDPPLAGGLEQFFGPGTRLTVL.

In this sample, this clonotype turned up a few times. Here the CDR3 reads CASSQDGQGDSPLHF. CDR3 DNA sequence: TGTGCCAGCAGCCAAGATGGTCAGGGAGATTCACCCCTCCACTTT. The V gene is TRBV3-1, the J gene TRBJ1-6; weak D call: TRBD1 (5 bases). From germline, CDR1 is LGHDT and CDR2 YNNKEL (reference sequence). Between the trimmed V and J ends, which lost 0 bases and 8 bases, there was a span of 11 bases. The CDR3 length is 15 residues.

This clonotype was seen ten or more times. The chain combines TRBV20-1 with TRBJ2-5; 10 positions match TRBD2. This CDR3 region has 12 residues. J was trimmed by 3 bases and V by 7 bases; bases with no gene match: 2. CDR1 is DFQATT and CDR2 is SNEGSKA in the germline V gene (reference sequence). This CDR3 is CSGLAGEETQYF. The CDR3 nucleotides read TGCAGTGGGCTAGCGGGGGAAGAGACCCAGTACTTC.

The CDR3 region has the DNA TGCGCCAGCAGCCAGGGGACAGGGGGCACGGACACCATATATTTT. This translates into CASSQGTGGTDTIYF. This chain uses TRBV4-3 with TRBJ1-3, with 12 bases lining up with TRBD1. The V and J ends lost 3 bases and 8 bases, in that order; junction bases with no gene match: 5. The CDR3 sequence is 15 residues long. Germline values: CDR1 LGHNA, CDR2 YSLEER.

As to this clonotype: A single base separates this from a much larger clone, so it may be a read error. This rearrangement joins TRBV20-1 to TRBJ1-5, with D perhaps matching TRBD1 (5 bases). The CDR3 is 14 residues long. Germline-derived CDR1 and CDR2 are DFQATT and SNEGSKA (reference sequence). V shed 6 bases and J shed 4 bases, with 16 bases lying between them. The CDR3 bases are TGCAGTGCCGGGGGAGGCGACAAGAATCAGCCCCAGCATTTT. The encoded protein is CSAGGGDKNQPQHF.

As regards this clonotype: This clone may be a read error of a much larger clone one base away. V and J are TRBV2 and TRBJ2-3; the D is unclear. CDR1 SNHLY and CDR2 FYNNEI come from the germline V gene. V was cut by 8 bases and J by 5 bases, with 8 bases left in between. This CDR3 contains 11 residues. The CDR3 sequence: CASGPVDTQYF. CDR3 DNA sequence: TGTGCCAGCGGTCCCGTAGATACGCAGTATTTT.

The sample holds many counts of this clonotype. This chain joins TRBV7-6 and TRBJ2-7, with a possible D match to TRBD1 (6 bases). The V and J ends lost 4 bases and 4 bases respectively, with 11 bases between them. Per germline, CDR1 SGHVS and CDR2 FNYEAQ. The CDR3 length is 13 residues. The CDR3, as DNA: TGTGCCAGCAGCTCAGCTCAGGGGTACGAGCAGTACTTC. Encoded protein: CASSSAQGYEQYF.

On this clonotype itself: One end of the junction does not line up with germline, which may come from a read error. The V call is TRBV19, the J call TRBJ1-2; TRBD1 aligns across 8 bases. The CDR3 consists of 15 residues. CDR1 LNHDA and CDR2 SQIVND come from the germline V gene (reference sequence). The CDR3 DNA reads as TGTGCCAGTAGTACCCGGACAGGGAGTAACCATGGCTACACCTTC. This sequence encodes CASSTRTGSNHGYTF.

The V call is TRBV7-8, the J call TRBJ2-3, with 12 bases fitting TRBD2. The CDR3 has 15 residues. The germline CDR1 and CDR2 sequences are SGHVS and FQNEAQ. V gave up 7 bases and J gave up 1 base; unmatched junction bases: 3. The CDR3 loop is CASTRLAGGTDTQYF. The DNA for the CDR3 is TGTGCCAGCACCAGACTAGCGGGAGGCACAGATACGCAGTATTTT. The entire variable domain, with the rest obtained from reference TRBV7-8 and TRBJ2-3, is as follows: GAGVSQSPRYKVAKRGQDVALRCDPISGHVSLFWYQQALGQGPEFLTYFQNEAQLDKSGLPSDRFFAERPEGSVSTLKIQRTQQEDSAVYLCASTRLAGGTDTQYFGPGTRLTVL.

In this sample, this clonotype turned up a few times. The rearrangement links TRBV6-6 to TRBJ1-1; TRBD1 is a possible D gene (5 bases). Trimming took off 7 bases at V and 8 bases at J, with 17 bases between the two ends. The CDR3 has 13 residues. CDR1 MNHNY and CDR2 SVGAGI come from the germline V gene (reference sequence). This CDR3 is CASTHATGTEAFF. The CDR3 DNA sequence: TGTGCCAGCACCCATGCAACCGGGACGGAAGCTTTCTTT.

This clonotype was recorded a few times. The germline gene is not matched at one end of the junction; a read error may be the cause. The rearrangement links TRBV10-3 to TRBJ2-7, with TRBD2 matching 11 bases. Germline V lookup: CDR1 ENHRY, CDR2 SYGVKD. The CDR3 spans 16 residues. This CDR3 reads CATSDGTSGNGNEQYF. The DNA for the CDR3 is TGTGCCACCAGTGATGGGACTAGCGGAAACGGGAACGAGCAGTACTTC.

The chain is built from TRBV2 and TRBJ1-6; D call uncertain. V was trimmed by 6 bases and J by 8 bases, leaving 8 bases between them. This CDR3 has 12 residues. Germline lookup yields CDR1 SNHLY and CDR2 FYNNEI. The CDR3 here is CASRGGDSPLHF. For the CDR3, the DNA is TGTGCCAGCAGGGGCGGGGATTCACCCCTCCACTTT.

This clonotype was detected only a few times. The rearrangement links TRBV20-1 to TRBJ2-5; 8 bases align to TRBD1. With 0 bases clipped from V and 4 bases from J, the junction kept 7 bases outside the gene matches. Germline CDR1 is DFQATT and CDR2 is SNEGSKA (reference sequence). This CDR3 is 15 amino acids long. CDR3 amino acids: CSARDPQGAGETQYF. DNA for the CDR3: TGCAGTGCTAGAGATCCCCAGGGGGCGGGAGAGACCCAGTACTTC.

Remarks on this clonotype: A read error may produce the germline difference seen at one junction end. The chain has TRBV10-3 and TRBJ1-2; 7 positions match TRBD1. CDR3 length equals 15 residues. From germline, CDR1 is ENHRY and CDR2 SYGVKD. The CDR3 coding sequence is TGTGCCAGCAGTGAAGCGCTGGGACAGTATCAAGGCTACACCTTC. It translates to CASSEALGQYQGYTF.

Many counts were recorded for this clonotype. The chain uses TRBV10-3 and TRBJ2-7, with D perhaps assigned TRBD1 or TRBD2 (7 bases each). The ends were cut back, 3 bases at V and 3 bases at J, with 12 bases in the middle. Looked up from germline, CDR1 is ENHRY and CDR2 is SYGVKD. The CDR3 has 14 amino acids. The CDR3 reads CAISEPGGVYEQYF. The CDR3 DNA reads TGTGCCATCAGTGAACCAGGGGGGGTCTACGAGCAGTACTTC.

Details on this clonotype: An end of the junction does not agree with germline; a read error may underlie this. The rearrangement uses TRBV7-9 and TRBJ2-7, with D hard to call. CDR3 size: 8 residues. Per germline, CDR1 SEHNR and CDR2 FQNEAQ (reference sequence). Here the CDR3 reads CASSYRDF. The CDR3 bases are TGTGCCAGCAGCTATAGGGACTTC.